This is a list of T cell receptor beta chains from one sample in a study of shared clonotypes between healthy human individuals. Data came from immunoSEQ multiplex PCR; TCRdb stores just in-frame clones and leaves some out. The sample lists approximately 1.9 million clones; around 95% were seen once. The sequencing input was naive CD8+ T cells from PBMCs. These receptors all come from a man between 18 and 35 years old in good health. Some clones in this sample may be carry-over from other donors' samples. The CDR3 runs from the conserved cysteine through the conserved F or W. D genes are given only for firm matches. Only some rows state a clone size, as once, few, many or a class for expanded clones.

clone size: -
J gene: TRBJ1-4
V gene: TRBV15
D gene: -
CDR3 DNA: TGTGCCACCAGCAGGACCAGGGGTATCAATGAAAAACTGTTTTTT
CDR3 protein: CATSRTRGINEKLFF

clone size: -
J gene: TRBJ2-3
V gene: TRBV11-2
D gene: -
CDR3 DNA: TGTGCCAGCAGCTCCCACCGGGACAACACAGATACGCAGTATTTT
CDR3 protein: CASSSHRDNTDTQYF

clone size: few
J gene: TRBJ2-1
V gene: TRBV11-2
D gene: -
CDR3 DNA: TGTGCCAGCAGCTTAGATTTGGAGCCCCTTTACAATGAGCAGTTCTTC
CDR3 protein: CASSLDLEPLYNEQFF

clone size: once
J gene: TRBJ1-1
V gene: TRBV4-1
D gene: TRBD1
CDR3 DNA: TGCGCCAGCAGCCAGGTGACAGGGAGCAACACTGAAGCTTTCTTT
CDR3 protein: CASSQVTGSNTEAFF

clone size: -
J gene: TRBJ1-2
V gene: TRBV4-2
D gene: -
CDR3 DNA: TGTGCCAGCAGCCCCTTGGGGGTCGGGCGCGTCTATGGCTACACCTTC
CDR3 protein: CASSPLGVGRVYGYTF

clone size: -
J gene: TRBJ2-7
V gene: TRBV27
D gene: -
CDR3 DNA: TGTGCCAGCAGTGCGGACAGCTGGAGGGTCGAGCAGTACTTC
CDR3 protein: CASSADSWRVEQYF

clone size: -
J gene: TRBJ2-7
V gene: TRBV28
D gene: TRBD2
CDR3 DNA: TGTGCCAGCAGTTTTATAGCGGGAGGGTCCTACGAGCAGTACTTC
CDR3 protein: CASSFIAGGSYEQYF

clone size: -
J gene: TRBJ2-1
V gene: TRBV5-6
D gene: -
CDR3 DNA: TGTGCCAGCAGCGGAACGCCGGGACTCTACAATGAGCAGTTCTTC
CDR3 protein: CASSGTPGLYNEQFF

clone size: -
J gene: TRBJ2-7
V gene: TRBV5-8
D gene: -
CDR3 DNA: TGTGCCAGCAGGAAACCGGGACTTCACTCCTACGAGCAGTACTTC
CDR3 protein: CASRKPGLHSYEQYF

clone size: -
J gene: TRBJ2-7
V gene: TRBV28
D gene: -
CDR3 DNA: TGTGCCAGCAGTTTACCGACAGGAACCTACGAGCAGTACTTC
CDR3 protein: CASSLPTGTYEQYF

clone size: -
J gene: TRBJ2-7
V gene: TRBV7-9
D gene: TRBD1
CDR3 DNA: TGTGCCAGCAGCTCCTGGACAGGCCTTAACTCCTACGAGCAGTACTTC
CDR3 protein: CASSSWTGLNSYEQYF

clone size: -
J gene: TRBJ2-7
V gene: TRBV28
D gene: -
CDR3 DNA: TGTGCCAGCAGTTCTGCGGAGCGGAACAACCCGAGACAGATAGGCTACGAGCAGTACTTC
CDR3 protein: CASSSAERNNPRQIGYEQYF

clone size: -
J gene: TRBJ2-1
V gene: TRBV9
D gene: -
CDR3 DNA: TGTGCCAGCAGCCCAGGGACGCCTTACAATGAGCAGTTCTTC
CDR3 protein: CASSPGTPYNEQFF

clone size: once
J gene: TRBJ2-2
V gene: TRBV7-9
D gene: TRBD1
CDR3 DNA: TGTGCCAGCAGCCCCTGGACAGGCACCGGGGAGCTGTTTTTT
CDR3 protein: CASSPWTGTGELFF

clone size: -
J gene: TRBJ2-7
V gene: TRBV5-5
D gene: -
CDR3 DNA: TGTGCCAGCAGCTTGTTGGGGGACTACGAGCAGTACTTC
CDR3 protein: CASSLLGDYEQYF

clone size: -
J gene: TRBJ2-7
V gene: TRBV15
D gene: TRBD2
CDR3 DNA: TGTGCCACCAGCAGAGGTCTTAGCGGGAGTTACCACGAGCAGTACTTC
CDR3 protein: CATSRGLSGSYHEQYF

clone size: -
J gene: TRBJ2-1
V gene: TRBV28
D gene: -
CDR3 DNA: TGTGCCAGCAGTGACCAGGGGCAGGGAGAGTTCTTC
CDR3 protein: CASSDQGQGEFF

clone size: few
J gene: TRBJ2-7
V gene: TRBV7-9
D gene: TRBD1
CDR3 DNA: TGTGCCAGCAGCTACCCGGGACAGGGGGCTTGGGAGCAGTACTTC
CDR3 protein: CASSYPGQGAWEQYF

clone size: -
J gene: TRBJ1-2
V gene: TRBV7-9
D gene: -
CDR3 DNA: TGTGCCAGCAGCTTAGCCCAGGGCACTAACTATGGCTACACCTTC
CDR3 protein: CASSLAQGTNYGYTF

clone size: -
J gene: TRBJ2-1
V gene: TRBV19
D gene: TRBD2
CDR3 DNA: TGTGCCAGCCACTTCCAGGACGGGAGGAATGAGCAGTTCTTC
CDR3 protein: CASHFQDGRNEQFF

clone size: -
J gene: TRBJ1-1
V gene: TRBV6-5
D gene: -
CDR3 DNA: TGTGCCAGCAGTTACACGATTGGGGGAGAAGCTTTCTTT
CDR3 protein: CASSYTIGGEAFF

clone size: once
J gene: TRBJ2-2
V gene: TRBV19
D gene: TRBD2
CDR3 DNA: TGTGCCAGTTTGGGACTAGCGGGGGCCGGGGAGCTGTTTTTT
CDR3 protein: CASLGLAGAGELFF

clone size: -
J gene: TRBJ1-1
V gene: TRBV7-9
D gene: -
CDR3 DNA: TGTGCCAGCAGCCCGGGACTGACCCCATTAGTTTTCTTT
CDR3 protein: CASSPGLTPLVFF

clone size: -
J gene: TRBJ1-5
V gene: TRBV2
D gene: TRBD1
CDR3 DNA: TGTGCCAGCGTTTCAGAAGAGGGGGCAAGTCAGCCCCAGCATTTT
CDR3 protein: CASVSEEGASQPQHF

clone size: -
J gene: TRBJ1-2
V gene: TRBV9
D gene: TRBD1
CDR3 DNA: TGTGCCAGCAGCGGACAGGGTGCCCCGGATGGCTACACCTTC
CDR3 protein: CASSGQGAPDGYTF

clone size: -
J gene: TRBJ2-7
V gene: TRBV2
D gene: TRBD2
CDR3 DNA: TGTGCCAGCAGTGAAACTAGCGGGAGGGCGTACGAGCAGTACTTC
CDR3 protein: CASSETSGRAYEQYF

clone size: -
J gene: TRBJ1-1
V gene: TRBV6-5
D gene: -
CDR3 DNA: TGTGCCAGCAGGACAAAGACAGGAAGGTGGACTGAAGCTTTCTTT
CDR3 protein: CASRTKTGRWTEAFF

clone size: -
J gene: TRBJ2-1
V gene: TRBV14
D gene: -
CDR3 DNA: TGTGCCAGCAGCCAAGATCGTTGGCGGACTTACAATGAGCAGTTCTTC
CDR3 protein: CASSQDRWRTYNEQFF

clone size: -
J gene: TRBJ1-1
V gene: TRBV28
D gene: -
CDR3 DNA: TGTGCCAGCAGTTTAAGGGGACGGAACACTGAAGCTTTCTTT
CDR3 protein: CASSLRGRNTEAFF

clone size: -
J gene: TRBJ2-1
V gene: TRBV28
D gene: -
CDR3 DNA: TGTGCCAGCAGTTTGGGGCGGGAGCAGTTCTTC
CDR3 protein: CASSLGREQFF

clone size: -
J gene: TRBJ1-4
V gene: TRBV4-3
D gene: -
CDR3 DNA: TGCGCCAGCAGCCTAACTCGGGCCGGTGAAAAACTGTTTTTT
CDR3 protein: CASSLTRAGEKLFF

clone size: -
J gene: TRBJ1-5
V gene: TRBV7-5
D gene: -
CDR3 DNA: TGTGTCAGAAGCTTAGGGACAGGGCCCAGGATTGCTCAGCCCCAGCATTTT
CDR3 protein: CVRSLGTGPRIAQPQHF

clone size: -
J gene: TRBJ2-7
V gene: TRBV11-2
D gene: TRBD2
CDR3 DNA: TGTGCCAGCAGCTTACCGCGGGAGGTCCACGAGCAGTACTTC
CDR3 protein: CASSLPREVHEQYF

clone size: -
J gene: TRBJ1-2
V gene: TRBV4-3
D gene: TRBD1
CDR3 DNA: TGCGCCAGCAGCCTATTCCAGGGGGCCGTGATCTATGGCTACACCTTC
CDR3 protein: CASSLFQGAVIYGYTF

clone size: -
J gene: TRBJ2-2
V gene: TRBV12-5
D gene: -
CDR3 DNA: TGTGCTAGTGGAAAAACGAACACCGGGGAGCTGTTTTTT
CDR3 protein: CASGKTNTGELFF

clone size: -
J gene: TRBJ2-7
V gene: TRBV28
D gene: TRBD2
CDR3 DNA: TGTGCCAGCAGGGGTCTCGCGGGAGGGTTCTACGAGCAGTACTTC
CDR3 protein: CASRGLAGGFYEQYF

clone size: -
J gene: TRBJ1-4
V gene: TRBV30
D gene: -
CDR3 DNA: TGTGCCTGGAGCCATGGCGTCTCAGTTGGGGGTGAAAAACTGTTTTTT
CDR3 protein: CAWSHGVSVGGEKLFF

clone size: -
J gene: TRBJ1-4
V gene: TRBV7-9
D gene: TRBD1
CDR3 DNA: TGTGCCAGCAGCTGGACAGGGGTTCGGGAAAAACTGTTTTTT
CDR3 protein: CASSWTGVREKLFF

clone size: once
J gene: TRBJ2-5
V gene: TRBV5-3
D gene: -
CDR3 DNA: TGTGCCAGAAGCTTGGATCAGACGGCTCAAGAGACCCAGTACTTC
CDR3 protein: CARSLDQTAQETQYF

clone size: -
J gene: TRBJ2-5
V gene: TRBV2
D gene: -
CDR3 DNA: TGTGCCAGCGGGACCCAGTACTTC
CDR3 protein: CASGTQYF

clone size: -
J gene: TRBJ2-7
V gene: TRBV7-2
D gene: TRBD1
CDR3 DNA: TGTGCCAGCAGCTTATGGCCCGCAGGGGGCTACGAGCAGTACTTC
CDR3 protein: CASSLWPAGGYEQYF

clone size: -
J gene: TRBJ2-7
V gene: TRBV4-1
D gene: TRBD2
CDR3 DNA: TGCGCCAGCAGTCAGACTAGCGGGGAGTCCTACGAGCAGTACTTC
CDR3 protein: CASSQTSGESYEQYF

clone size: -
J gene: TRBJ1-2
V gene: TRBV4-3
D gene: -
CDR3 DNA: TGCGCCAGCAGCCCTACGGGAGTTACCACCTATGGCTACACCTTC
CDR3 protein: CASSPTGVTTYGYTF

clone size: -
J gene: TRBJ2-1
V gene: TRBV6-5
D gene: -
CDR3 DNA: TGTGCCAGCAGTTATGGTCATGAGCAGTTCTTC
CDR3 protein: CASSYGHEQFF

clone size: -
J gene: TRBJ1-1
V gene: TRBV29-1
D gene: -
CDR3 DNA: TGCAGCGTTGACTCGGGGGCGGTGAACACTGAAGCTTTCTTT
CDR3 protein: CSVDSGAVNTEAFF

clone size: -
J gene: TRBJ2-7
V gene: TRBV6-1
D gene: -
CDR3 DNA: TGTGCCAGCAGTGAACGGACTCCCTACGAGCAGTACTTC
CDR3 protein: CASSERTPYEQYF